Listed here are 24 T cell receptor beta chains from one sample, sequenced in a study of human T cells and chemical hapten exposure. TCRdb ran MiXCR on the 5' RACE reads and lists one entry per CDR3 protein. The table lists around 140,000 distinct CDR3 sequences, over 3.5% of them singletons. Unfractionated whole blood was the source of the extracted total RNA. The receptors were gathered from a female donor in good health.

In this sample, this clonotype turned up a few times. The rearrangement uses TRBV6-6 and TRBJ1-5, with D maybe TRBD1 (5 bases). This CDR3 spans 17 amino acids. Germline V lookup: CDR1 MNHNY, CDR2 SVGAGI (reference sequence). V was shortened by 2 bases and J by 4 bases, with 18 bases between the two germline ends. CDR3 nucleotides: TGTGCCAGCAGTTACGCCGCTCCGGGGGAGGGGAATCAGCCCCAGCATTTT. It is translated as CASSYAAPGEGNQPQHF.

This clonotype was picked up many times. This chain links TRBV7-9 with TRBJ1-1, with D uncertain. Germline V lookup: CDR1 SEHNR, CDR2 FQNEAQ (reference sequence). The CDR3 totals 14 residues. Trimming pared 5 bases from V and 5 bases from J, leaving 15 bases between. CDR3 DNA sequence: TGTGCCAGCAGCCGCACAAGCGGCGGGACTGAAGCTTTCTTT. It specifies CASSRTSGGTEAFF. The complete variable domain, with remaining parts taken from reference TRBV7-9 and TRBJ1-1, reads DTGVSQNPRHKITKRGQNVTFRCDPISEHNRLYWYRQTLGQGPEFLTYFQNEAQLEKSRLLSDRFSAERPKGSFSTLEIQRTEQGDSAMYLCASSRTSGGTEAFFGQGTRLTVV.

The rearrangement links TRBV28 to TRBJ2-7; D possibly corresponds to TRBD1 (6 bases). The CDR3 is made up of 17 amino acids. Germline CDR1 MDHEN, CDR2 SYDVKM. V shed 5 bases and J shed 4 bases, with 24 bases lying between them. In nucleotides, the CDR3 is TGTGCCAGCAGTCTCCCCACAACCGACAGGCCCCTGTACGAGCAGTACTTC. Translation: CASSLPTTDRPLYEQYF. The full variable domain, rest sourced from reference TRBV28 and TRBJ2-7, is DVKVTQSSRYLVKRTGEKVFLECVQDMDHENMFWYRQDPGLGLRLIYFSYDVKMKEKGDIPEGYSVSREKKERFSLILESASTNQTSMYLCASSLPTTDRPLYEQYFGPGTRLTVT.

This clonotype appeared many times. J is TRBJ2-5 and V is TRBV5-1; D tentatively fits TRBD1 or TRBD2 (5 bases each). Germline V gene lookup returns CDR1 SGHRS and CDR2 YFSETQ. The CDR3 covers 14 residues. Deletions cut 4 bases from V and 1 base from J, with 11 bases between. CDR3 bases: TGCGCCAGCAGCAGATGGGGGACCCAAGAGACCCAGTACTTC. Translated, it gives CASSRWGTQETQYF.

The table lists this clonotype with many counts. This rearrangement joins TRBV7-2 to TRBJ1-1, with a tentative D call TRBD1 (5 bases). The ends were cut back, 6 bases at V and 3 bases at J, with 8 bases in the middle. CDR1 and CDR2 (germline): SGHTA, FQGNSA. The CDR3 loop spans 12 amino acids. The CDR3 spells CASRTVHTEAFF. Here the CDR3 DNA reads TGTGCCAGCAGGACAGTTCACACTGAAGCTTTCTTT.

This clonotype has at least ten counts. V gene TRBV6-6 combines with J gene TRBJ1-2; D possibly corresponds to TRBD1 (6 bases). The CDR3 loop spans 13 amino acids. Trimming shortened V by 0 bases and J by 7 bases, and 9 bases separated the two germline ends. In germline, CDR1 is MNHNY, CDR2 SVGAGI (reference sequence). The CDR3 nucleotides read TGTGCCAGCAGTTACTCAAGGGGGGGTGGCTACACCTTC. It yields the protein CASSYSRGGGYTF.

This chain links TRBV5-4 with TRBJ2-3; 14 bases agree with TRBD2. The CDR3 runs to 16 residues. Unmatched junction bases numbered 7, after V lost 5 bases and J lost 5 bases. Germline loops: CDR1 SGHNT, CDR2 YYREEE (reference sequence). The DNA of the CDR3 is TGTGCCAGCAGGGCCGGGACTAGCGGGGGTAGAGATACGCAGTATTTT. It is translated as CASRAGTSGGRDTQYF.

At least ten counts were recorded for this clonotype. This chain joins TRBV10-3 and TRBJ2-1, with 10 bases aligning to TRBD1. This CDR3 comprises 15 residues. The V segment lost 2 bases and the J segment 9 bases; nucleotides outside the gene matches: 7. CDR1 and CDR2 (germline): ENHRY, SYGVKD. The CDR3 loop is CAISEPRQGAIEQFF. CDR3 nucleotides: TGTGCCATCAGTGAGCCCCGACAGGGGGCAATTGAGCAGTTCTTC.

This clonotype was counted at least ten times. The rearrangement joins TRBV7-3 to TRBJ2-5, with 7 bases aligning to TRBD2. The V and J ends lost 5 bases and 5 bases, in that order; junction bases with no gene match: 11. Germline V gene sequence: CDR1 SGHTA, CDR2 FQGTGA. This CDR3 is built from 15 residues. DNA of the CDR3: TGTGCCAGCAGCCAAGGACTAGTGCGAGGGGAGACCCAGTACTTC. Translating it yields CASSQGLVRGETQYF.

This clonotype occurred many times. One end of the junction is discordant with germline, which a read error may explain. This sequence joins TRBV7-2 and TRBJ2-6; no clear D. Germline CDR1 and CDR2: SGHTA and FQGNSA. The CDR3 length is 14 residues. The CDR3 DNA sequence: TGTGCCAGCAGCCCGAACTCTGGCGCCAACGTCCTGACTTTC. Protein: CASSPNSGANVLTF.

The sample holds many counts of this clonotype. The genes are TRBV7-2 and TRBJ2-3, with D uncertain. Trimming took 1 base from V and 6 from J, leaving 8 bases between them. Germline CDR1 and CDR2: SGHTA and FQGNSA. This CDR3 region has 13 residues. This CDR3 is CASSLGVGDTQYF. Here the CDR3 DNA reads TGTGCCAGCAGCTTAGGGGTTGGGGATACGCAGTATTTT.

This clonotype was detected many times. V is TRBV25-1 and J is TRBJ1-6, with a possible D match to TRBD1 (6 bases). The CDR3 has 16 amino acids. Germline-derived CDR1 and CDR2 are MGHDK and SYGVNS. Trimming left V 3 bases short and J 7 bases short, with 16 bases between. The CDR3 coding sequence is TGTGCCAGCAGTGATCTTGGGGGCGGCTTCAATTCACCCCTCCACTTT. Its translation: CASSDLGGGFNSPLHF.

This clonotype has at least ten counts. The chain has TRBV7-9 and TRBJ1-6, with TRBD1 matching 7 bases. Germline-derived CDR1 and CDR2 are SEHNR and FQNEAQ (reference sequence). Trimming at V came to 5 bases and at J to 5 bases, leaving 12 bases not matched to a gene. The CDR3 consists of 17 residues. CDR3 nucleotides: TGTGCCAGCAGCCCAGGGGAGACAGGGCCCGATAATTCACCCCTCCACTTT. Residues: CASSPGETGPDNSPLHF.

Details on this clonotype: This clone may be a read error of a much larger clone one base away. The chain joins TRBV29-1 to TRBJ1-3, with 8 bases fitting TRBD1. Germline CDR1 is SQVTM and CDR2 is ANQGSEA. Trimming at V came to 7 bases and at J to 8 bases, leaving 16 bases not matched to a gene. There are 15 residues in the CDR3. DNA for the CDR3: TGCAGCGGGATTCGACAGGGGTGTCTTGAGGACACCATATATTTT. Its protein product is CSGIRQGCLEDTIYF.

This clonotype was seen a handful of times. The chain employs TRBV6-4 and TRBJ2-3; TRBD1 aligns across 7 bases. Germline values: CDR1 MRHNA, CDR2 SNTAGT. The CDR3 runs to 15 residues. V was pared by 6 bases and J by 0 bases, with 6 bases of the junction left unmatched. The CDR3 DNA reads TGTGCCAGCAGCGAGGGGGCGGGTAGCACAGATACGCAGTATTTT. Protein: CASSEGAGSTDTQYF.

This clonotype was counted at least ten times. The chain links TRBV5-1 to TRBJ1-1; perhaps TRBD1 as D (6 bases). The ends were cut back, 5 bases at V and 6 bases at J, with 20 bases in the middle. Per germline, CDR1 SGHRS and CDR2 YFSETQ. The CDR3 extends over 15 amino acids. This CDR3 is CASSLTRGPRAEAFF. CDR3 bases: TGCGCCAGCAGTTTGACCAGGGGTCCTAGGGCTGAAGCTTTCTTT.

V is TRBV10-3 and J is TRBJ1-5, with no clear D. CDR1 and CDR2 (germline): ENHRY, SYGVKD. V shed 4 bases and J shed 4 bases, with 11 bases lying between them. The CDR3 consists of 14 residues. The CDR3 sequence: CAISVLGSNQPQHF. For the CDR3, the DNA is TGTGCCATCAGTGTCTTAGGGAGTAATCAGCCCCAGCATTTT.

This clonotype was recorded many times. The chain is built from TRBV12-3 or TRBV12-4 and TRBJ1-2; unclear D gene. Trimming stripped 3 bases from V and 0 bases from J, with 5 bases between. The CDR3 covers 13 residues. The CDR3 DNA follows: TGTGCCAGCAGTTTGGGAGCTAACTATGGCTACACCTTC. Amino acid sequence: CASSLGANYGYTF.

This clonotype appeared many times. The chain is built from TRBV20-1 and TRBJ1-3; possibly TRBD1 for D (6 bases). CDR1 is DFQATT, CDR2 SNEGSKA, per germline (reference sequence). V lost 3 bases and J lost 7, with 19 bases in between. The length of the CDR3 is 15 residues. The CDR3 loop reads CSASPTGHLGNTIYF. The CDR3 coding sequence is TGCAGTGCTAGTCCAACAGGGCATTTGGGGAACACCATATATTTT.

This clonotype came up many times. The chain recombines TRBV10-3 with TRBJ2-7, with 7 positions matching TRBD1. Trimming cost V 6 bases and J 5 bases; bases outside gene matches: 7. The CDR3 has 13 residues. Germline loops: CDR1 ENHRY, CDR2 SYGVKD. CDR3 nucleotides: TGTGCCATCAGGCCCGACAGGGACCACGAGCAGTACTTC. As protein: CAIRPDRDHEQYF.

This clonotype was counted ten times or more. The chain joins TRBV10-3 to TRBJ1-5, with D perhaps TRBD1 (6 bases). In germline, CDR1 is ENHRY, CDR2 SYGVKD. V dropped 3 bases and J dropped 4 bases, with 16 bases sitting between them. The CDR3 sequence is 16 residues long. DNA of the CDR3: TGTGCCATCAGTGATCAGGGGTCGACAAGTAATCAGCCCCAGCATTTT. It translates to CAISDQGSTSNQPQHF.

V usage is TRBV18 and J usage is TRBJ1-2; a possible D gene is TRBD1 (6 bases). The CDR3 contains 17 residues. Germline CDR1 and CDR2: KGHSH and LQKENI. V gave up 4 bases and J gave up 5 bases, with 23 bases separating them. The CDR3, as DNA: TGTGCCAGCTCACAAAGACAGGATTCAAGATATTTGTATGGCTACACCTTC. Amino acids: CASSQRQDSRYLYGYTF.

This clonotype was seen many times. The chain employs TRBV5-4 and TRBJ1-4; D uncertain. Germline-derived CDR1 and CDR2 are SGHNT and YYREEE (reference sequence). This CDR3 is 13 amino acids long. Trimming pared 3 bases from V and 5 bases from J, leaving 8 bases between. The CDR3: CASSSYMNEKLFF. CDR3 in DNA: TGTGCCAGCAGCTCATACATGAATGAAAAACTGTTTTTT.

Many counts were recorded for this clonotype. The chain combines TRBV7-2 with TRBJ1-5, with D maybe TRBD1 (6 bases). V shed 5 bases and J shed 5 bases, with 10 bases lying between them. This CDR3 is built from 13 residues. Germline values: CDR1 SGHTA, CDR2 FQGNSA. This CDR3 is CASSNNRDQPQHF. DNA for the CDR3: TGTGCCAGCAGCAATAACAGGGATCAGCCCCAGCATTTT.